The 18 T cell receptor beta chains below come from one sample, sequenced in a study of cytomegalovirus exposure and HLA in healthy donors. The PCR was carried out with 60 Vbeta primers and 13 Jbeta primers. TCRdb keeps only in-frame clones here, not all; method: immunoSEQ multiplex PCR. The table has under 200,000 clones, around 68% seen once. The sequenced material came from PBMCs. The receptors were gathered from a woman aged 40 to 50 in good health and CMV-seropositive.

This clone has just a few counts. The J gene is TRBJ2-5, the V gene TRBV7-2, with 8 bases that match TRBD2. The CDR3 consists of 16 residues. Losses at the gene ends were 5 bases for V and 5 bases for J; bases not matched to a gene: 13. CDR1 and CDR2 from the germline V gene are SGHTA and FQGNSA. The CDR3, as DNA: TGTGCCAGCAGCCAGAGAGCGGGAGCGGTGAGGGAGACCCAGTACTTC. Residues: CASSQRAGAVRETQYF.

This clone has more than one count but fewer than ten. The CDR3 region is CASSQSSGGASYEQYF. CDR3 nucleotide sequence: TGTGCCAGCAGCCAATCTAGCGGGGGGGCCTCCTACGAGCAGTACTTC. The gene calls are TRBV4-2 and TRBJ2-7; TRBD2 aligns across 12 bases. V was clipped by 2 bases and J by 0 bases; unmatched bases: 2. The germline V gene has CDR1 LGHNA and CDR2 YNFKEQ. The CDR3 runs to 16 residues.

This clone was recorded only once. The CDR3 nucleotides read TGTGCCAGCTCGGACGAGCGGGGGCCTTCCTACGAGCAGTACTTC. This translates into CASSDERGPSYEQYF. V usage is TRBV13 and J usage is TRBJ2-7, with 8 bases that match TRBD2. After removal of 8 bases from V and 1 base from J, the junction contained 10 bases not matched to a gene. In germline, CDR1 is PRHDT, CDR2 FYEKMQ (reference sequence). The CDR3 is made up of 15 amino acids.

This clone was recorded a few times. The chain couples TRBV6-5 to TRBJ2-2, with D perhaps TRBD2 (6 bases). The CDR3 is 15 residues long. Trimming removed 7 bases at V and 1 base at J, with 13 bases between. Germline values: CDR1 MNHEY, CDR2 SVGAGI. The CDR3 region is CASKEGSKNTGELFF. Written as DNA, the CDR3 is TGTGCCAGCAAGGAGGGCAGCAAGAACACCGGGGAGCTGTTTTTT.

Turning to this clone: A junction end diverges from the germline sequence, so it may reflect a read error. The same CDR3 can be traced to other DNA sequences in this sample. The chain uses TRBV4-1 and TRBJ1-2, with D unclear. This CDR3 is built from 12 residues. Germline lookup yields CDR1 MGHRA and CDR2 YSYEKL. CDR3 protein: CASSQGHYGYTF. CDR3 sequence (DNA): TGCGCTAGCAGCCAAGGGCATTATGGCTACACCTTC.

The chain employs TRBV6-1 and TRBJ2-3; the match to TRBD2 covers 10 bases. Trimming took 4 bases from V and 6 from J; bases not matched to a gene: 7. This CDR3 contains 15 residues. CDR1 and CDR2 (germline): MNHNS, SASEGT. The CDR3 sequence is CASSGKSGGADTQYF. For the CDR3, the DNA is TGTGCCAGCAGTGGAAAGAGCGGGGGGGCCGATACGCAGTATTTT.

The chain has TRBV7-9 and TRBJ2-3, with D possibly TRBD1 on 6 matching bases. Trimming removed 1 base at V and 6 bases at J, with 11 bases between. There are 14 residues in the CDR3. Per the germline V gene, CDR1 is SEHNR and CDR2 is FQNEAQ (reference sequence). CDR3 sequence: CASSLGQGIDTQYF. DNA for the CDR3: TGTGCCAGCAGCTTAGGGCAGGGGATCGATACGCAGTATTTT.

In its sample, this clone was seen once. The chain combines TRBV11-1 with TRBJ1-1; TRBD1 agrees at 8 bases. The CDR3 contains 14 residues. Germline CDR1 reads SGHAT; CDR2 reads FQDESV (reference sequence). V was clipped by 5 bases and J by 1 base; unmatched bases: 3. The CDR3 bases are TGTGCCAGCAGCGCCGGGACAGGGAACACTGAAGCTTTCTTT. It is translated as CASSAGTGNTEAFF.

The rearrangement links TRBV28 to TRBJ2-3, with 11 nucleotides matching TRBD2. After removal of 6 bases from V and 2 bases from J, the junction contained 13 bases not matched to a gene. This CDR3 is built from 18 residues. Germline V gene data show CDR1 as MDHEN and CDR2 as SYDVKM. As DNA, the CDR3 is TGTGCCAGCAGCCCCGAAGGGGGGACTAGCGGCTTCACAGATACGCAGTATTTT. Protein: CASSPEGGTSGFTDTQYF.

The J gene is TRBJ1-1, the V gene TRBV2, with a tentative D call TRBD1 (5 bases). Germline V CDR1 and CDR2: SNHLY, FYNNEI. Trimming left V 3 bases short and J 1 base short, with 9 bases between. The CDR3 is made up of 14 amino acids. CDR3 sequence: CASSDRTQNTEAFF. DNA for the CDR3: TGTGCCAGCAGTGACAGGACACAGAACACTGAAGCTTTCTTT.

CDR3 protein: CASSGRGENTEAFF. For the CDR3, the DNA is TGTGCCAGCAGTGGGCGAGGTGAGAACACTGAAGCTTTCTTT. V and J are TRBV2 and TRBJ1-1; no clear D. Between the trimmed V and J ends, which lost 4 bases and 1 base, there was a span of 10 bases. The CDR3 has 14 residues. Germline CDR1 SNHLY, CDR2 FYNNEI.

About this clone: Relative to the germline gene, one junction end is altered; a read error may explain this. The V call is TRBV6-5, the J call TRBJ1-6; 10 bases map to TRBD1. The CDR3 contains 14 residues. Looked up from germline, CDR1 is MNHEY and CDR2 is SVGAGI. The CDR3 nucleotides read TGTGCCAGCAGTTACGACAGGGGGCTTTCACCCCTCCGCTTT. It translates to CASSYDRGLSPLRF.

The CDR3 coding sequence is TGCAGCGTGCGGACTAGCGGAACCTACAATGAGCAGTTCTTC. Protein product: CSVRTSGTYNEQFF. The chain carries TRBV29-1 and TRBJ2-1; TRBD2 aligns across 10 bases. The CDR3 sequence is 14 residues long. With 6 bases clipped from V and 2 bases from J, the junction kept 4 bases outside the gene matches. Germline V gives CDR1 SQVTM, CDR2 ANQGSEA.

This clone came up a few times. V is TRBV2 and J is TRBJ1-1; a possible D gene is TRBD1 (6 bases). The germline V gene encodes CDR1 SNHLY and CDR2 FYNNEI. The length of the CDR3 is 14 residues. The V end was cut by 6 bases, the J end by 0 bases, with 11 bases between. The CDR3 sequence is CASSVGQLNTEAFF. The CDR3, as DNA: TGTGCCAGCAGCGTGGGACAACTGAACACTGAAGCTTTCTTT.

The V call is TRBV5-1, the J call TRBJ2-5; the match to TRBD2 covers 15 bases. Trimming at V came to 4 bases and at J to 2 bases, leaving 3 bases not matched to a gene. The CDR3 contains 16 residues. Germline V gene sequence: CDR1 SGHRS, CDR2 YFSETQ. The CDR3 region is CASSTGLAGGQETQYF. CDR3 in DNA: TGCGCCAGCAGCACCGGACTAGCGGGGGGGCAAGAGACCCAGTACTTC.

This chain uses TRBV29-1 with TRBJ2-7; the match to TRBD2 covers 9 bases. The CDR3 runs to 11 residues. The germline V gene has CDR1 SQVTM and CDR2 ANQGSEA. V was clipped by 5 bases and J by 7 bases; unmatched bases: 3. CDR3 coding DNA: TGCAGCGTTCTAGCGGGGATTGAGCAGTACTTC. Its translation: CSVLAGIEQYF.

The genes are TRBV11-3 and TRBJ2-3; D is undetermined. V was cut by 1 base and J by 6 bases, with 5 bases left in between. The CDR3 is made up of 12 amino acids. The germline V gene has CDR1 SGHNT and CDR2 YENEEA. Here the CDR3 reads CASSLGGDTQYF. The DNA of the CDR3 is TGTGCCAGCAGCTTAGGAGGCGATACGCAGTATTTT.

The V and J genes are TRBV19 and TRBJ1-4; D not resolved. The CDR3 extends over 16 amino acids. Trimming removed 4 bases at V and 0 bases at J, with 12 bases between. The germline CDR1 and CDR2 sequences are LNHDA and SQIVND (reference sequence). In DNA, the CDR3 is TGTGCCAGTAGTAACCTGTTACATGCAACTAATGAAAAACTGTTTTTT. Protein sequence: CASSNLLHATNEKLFF.